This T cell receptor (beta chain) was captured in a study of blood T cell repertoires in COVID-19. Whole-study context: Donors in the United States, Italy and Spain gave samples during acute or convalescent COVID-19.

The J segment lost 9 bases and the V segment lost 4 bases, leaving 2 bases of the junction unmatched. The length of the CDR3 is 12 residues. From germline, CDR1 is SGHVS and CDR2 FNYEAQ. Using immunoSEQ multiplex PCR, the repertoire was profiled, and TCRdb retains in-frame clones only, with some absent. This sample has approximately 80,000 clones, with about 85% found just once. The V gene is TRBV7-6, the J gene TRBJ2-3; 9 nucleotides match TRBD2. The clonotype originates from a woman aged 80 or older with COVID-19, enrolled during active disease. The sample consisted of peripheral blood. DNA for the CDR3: TGTGCCAGCAGCTCGACTAGCGGAACGCAGTATTTT. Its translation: CASSSTSGTQYF.